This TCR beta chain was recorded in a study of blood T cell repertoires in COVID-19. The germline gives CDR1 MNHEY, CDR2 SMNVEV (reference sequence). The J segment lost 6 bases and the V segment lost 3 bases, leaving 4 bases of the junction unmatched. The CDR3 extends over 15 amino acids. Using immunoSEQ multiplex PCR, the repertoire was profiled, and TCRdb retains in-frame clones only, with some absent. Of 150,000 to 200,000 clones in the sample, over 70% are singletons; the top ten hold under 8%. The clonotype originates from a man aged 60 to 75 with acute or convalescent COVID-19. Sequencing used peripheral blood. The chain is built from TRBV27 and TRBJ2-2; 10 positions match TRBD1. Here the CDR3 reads CASSFGTGAPGELFF. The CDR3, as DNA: TGTGCCAGCAGTTTCGGGACAGGGGCGCCCGGGGAGCTGTTTTTT.